These 21 T cell receptor beta chains were all obtained from the same sample, sequenced in a study of vaccination and CD4 T cells after COVID-19. Their specific antigens are unknown. As for treatment: approximately nine-day PBMC culture with coronavirus spike peptide pools or control peptides (ViraFEST assay). Researchers used the Oncomine TCR Beta short-read assay to sequence DNA from cultured CD4+ T cells. MiXCR, run by TCRdb on the PCR reads, gives a single entry per CDR3 protein. The repertoire holds roughly 18,000 distinct CDR3 sequences, with around 60% as singletons. Material for sequencing was CD4+ T cells from blood, cultured in vitro. The receptors originated from a human donor who had recovered from COVID-19.

The chain employs TRBV20-1 and TRBJ2-7, with 11 bases fitting TRBD2. The length of the CDR3 is 15 residues. With 3 bases clipped from V and 1 base from J, the junction kept 5 bases outside the gene matches. CDR1 and CDR2 from the germline V gene are DFQATT and SNEGSKA (reference sequence). The CDR3 protein is CSASLGTSGSYEQYF. In DNA, the CDR3 is TGCAGTGCTAGCCTCGGGACTAGCGGTTCCTACGAGCAGTACTTC.

J is TRBJ1-2 and V is TRBV20-1; tentative D call: TRBD1 (6 bases). This CDR3 contains 13 residues. V shed 0 bases and J shed 4 bases, with 9 bases lying between them. Germline lookup yields CDR1 DFQATT and CDR2 SNEGSKA (reference sequence). CDR3 in DNA: TGCAGTGCTAGAGAGGAACAGGGCTATGGCTACACCTTC. Protein product: CSAREEQGYGYTF.

V and J are TRBV4-2 and TRBJ2-1, with D hard to call. The V end lost 0 bases, the J end lost 3 bases, and 18 bases lay between the germline ends. The V gene's germline CDR1 is LGHNA and CDR2 YNFKEQ. The CDR3 loop spans 18 amino acids. The CDR3 loop is CASSQDGDPTWDYNEQFF. The CDR3 DNA follows: TGTGCCAGCAGCCAAGACGGCGACCCCACCTGGGACTACAATGAGCAGTTCTTC.

The chain links TRBV19 to TRBJ2-2, with a weak D call TRBD1 (5 bases). CDR1 is LNHDA and CDR2 is SQIVND in the germline V gene (reference sequence). With 9 bases removed from V and 0 bases from J, the gap between germline ends came to 11 bases. This CDR3 has 14 amino acids. The CDR3 region has the DNA TGTGCCAGCAGGGCAGCTGCGAACACCGGGGAGCTGTTTTTT. Its translation: CASRAAANTGELFF.

The gene calls are TRBV5-1 and TRBJ1-2, with unresolved D. This CDR3 comprises 14 residues. V lost 3 bases and J lost 6, with 15 bases in between. Germline V lookup: CDR1 SGHRS, CDR2 YFSETQ. CDR3 nucleotides: TGCGCCAGCAGCTGGGTGGATGGCACGGATGGCTACACCTTC. Amino acid sequence: CASSWVDGTDGYTF.

There are a few counts of this clonotype. J is TRBJ1-6 and V is TRBV18; no clear D. The CDR3 is 18 amino acids. The germline gives CDR1 KGHSH, CDR2 LQKENI. Trimming removed 0 bases at V and 4 bases at J, with 16 bases between. Here the CDR3 reads CASSPPTEFGDYNSPLHF. The CDR3 DNA reads as TGTGCCAGCTCACCACCCACGGAGTTTGGGGATTATAATTCACCCCTCCACTTT.

The chain links TRBV7-9 to TRBJ2-1; D may be TRBD2 (6 bases). CDR3 length: 15 amino acids. Germline values: CDR1 SEHNR, CDR2 FQNEAQ (reference sequence). Trimming left V 4 bases short and J 8 bases short, with 18 bases between. The CDR3 reads CASSSSPGVWDEQFF. In nucleotides, the CDR3 is TGTGCCAGCAGCTCCTCACCGGGAGTCTGGGATGAGCAGTTCTTC.

The chain combines TRBV6-5 with TRBJ2-5; tentative D call: TRBD2 (5 bases). The CDR3 covers 15 residues. Germline V CDR1 and CDR2: MNHEY, SVGAGI. V dropped 0 bases and J dropped 5 bases, with 13 bases sitting between them. The CDR3 reads CASSYSRTRGETQYF. The CDR3 nucleotides are TGTGCCAGCAGTTACTCGCGTACACGAGGGGAGACCCAGTACTTC.

This clonotype appeared a single time. The chain uses TRBV7-9 and TRBJ2-2; D not resolved. The germline V and J ends were trimmed by 1 base and 1 base, with 1 base remaining between them. Germline-derived CDR1 and CDR2 are SEHNR and FQNEAQ (reference sequence). CDR3 length: 13 residues. DNA for the CDR3: TGTGCCAGCAGCTTAGGGAACACCGGGGAGCTGTTTTTT. Encoded protein: CASSLGNTGELFF. Together with reference TRBV7-9 and TRBJ2-2, the CDR3 gives the full variable domain: DTGVSQNPRHKITKRGQNVTFRCDPISEHNRLYWYRQTLGQGPEFLTYFQNEAQLEKSRLLSDRFSAERPKGSFSTLEIQRTEQGDSAMYLCASSLGNTGELFFGEGSRLTVL.

The CDR3 DNA reads TGTGCCAGCAGGTGGACTAGCGGGGCCACAGATACGCAGTATTTT. Translating it yields CASRWTSGATDTQYF. The chain combines TRBV28 with TRBJ2-3, with TRBD2 matching over 12 bases. This CDR3 is 15 amino acids long. Germline V gives CDR1 MDHEN, CDR2 SYDVKM. Trimming took 6 bases from V and 2 from J; bases not matched to a gene: 3. Together with reference TRBV28 and TRBJ2-3, the CDR3 gives the full variable domain: DVKVTQSSRYLVKRTGEKVFLECVQDMDHENMFWYRQDPGLGLRLIYFSYDVKMKEKGDIPEGYSVSREKKERFSLILESASTNQTSMYLCASRWTSGATDTQYFGPGTRLTVL.

This rearrangement joins TRBV7-9 to TRBJ1-5; tentatively, D is TRBD1 (6 bases). CDR1 is SEHNR, CDR2 FQNEAQ, per germline (reference sequence). This CDR3 region has 13 residues. Between the trimmed V and J ends, which lost 5 bases and 5 bases, there was a span of 10 bases. CDR3 bases: TGTGCCAGCAGCAAAGGGGGGGATCAGCCCCAGCATTTT. Translating it yields CASSKGGDQPQHF.

This clonotype was counted a single time. V and J are TRBV7-9 and TRBJ1-4; D is ambiguous. CDR1 is SEHNR and CDR2 is FQNEAQ in the germline V gene (reference sequence). The ends were cut back, 1 base at V and 7 bases at J, with 7 bases in the middle. CDR3 size: 13 residues. Here the CDR3 DNA reads TGTGCCAGCAGCTTAGGCGCGGGTGAAAAACTGTTTTTT. Translating it yields CASSLGAGEKLFF.

This clonotype has more than one count but fewer than ten. The gene calls are TRBV20-1 and TRBJ2-5, with 9 nucleotides matching TRBD1. The V gene's germline CDR1 is DFQATT and CDR2 SNEGSKA (reference sequence). This CDR3 comprises 14 residues. The junction had 9 bases not matched to a gene; V was cut back by 5 bases and J by 5 bases. The CDR3 bases are TGCAGTGCTGCCTGGACAGGGGAGTCGGAGACCCAGTACTTC. Its protein is CSAAWTGESETQYF.

This clonotype has only a few counts. The chain employs TRBV7-9 and TRBJ1-2; TRBD1 is a possible D gene (5 bases). The germline CDR1 and CDR2 sequences are SEHNR and FQNEAQ (reference sequence). The germline V and J ends were trimmed by 1 base and 8 bases, with 11 bases remaining between them. The CDR3 length is 13 residues. CDR3 sequence reads: CASSLVGAQGYTF. The DNA of the CDR3 is TGTGCCAGCAGCTTAGTAGGGGCGCAGGGCTACACCTTC. Supplemented by reference TRBV7-9 and TRBJ1-2, the full variable domain reads DTGVSQNPRHKITKRGQNVTFRCDPISEHNRLYWYRQTLGQGPEFLTYFQNEAQLEKSRLLSDRFSAERPKGSFSTLEIQRTEQGDSAMYLCASSLVGAQGYTFGSGTRLTVV.

The chain uses TRBV7-2 and TRBJ2-1; D is ambiguous. Germline CDR1 and CDR2: SGHTA and FQGNSA. This CDR3 has 15 residues. V dropped 2 bases and J dropped 7 bases, with 15 bases sitting between them. This CDR3 reads CASSLNGFTWNEQFF. CDR3 in DNA: TGTGCCAGCAGCTTAAACGGTTTTACGTGGAATGAGCAGTTCTTC. The whole variable domain, filled in from reference TRBV7-2 and TRBJ2-1, reads GAGVSQSPSNKVTEKGKDVELRCDPISGHTALYWYRQSLGQGLEFLIYFQGNSAPDKSGLPSDRFSAERTGGSVSTLTIQRTQQEDSAVYLCASSLNGFTWNEQFFGPGTRLTVL.

The chain joins TRBV5-4 to TRBJ2-7, with 7 nucleotides matching TRBD1. The CDR3 extends over 12 amino acids. Germline assignment: CDR1 SGHNT and CDR2 YYREEE (reference sequence). The trim removed 3 bases at V and 5 bases at J, leaving 2 bases unmatched. The CDR3 DNA follows: TGTGCCAGCAGCTGGGACAGCGACGAGCAGTACTTC. It codes for CASSWDSDEQYF.

The table lists this clonotype with a few counts. This chain links TRBV6-5 with TRBJ2-3; no definite D call. The V end lost 4 bases, the J end lost 4 bases, and 3 bases lay between the germline ends. Germline-derived CDR1 and CDR2 are MNHEY and SVGAGI. The CDR3 consists of 11 residues. In DNA form, the CDR3 reads TGTGCCAGCAGTTCGTCAGATACGCAGTATTTT. Amino acid sequence: CASSSSDTQYF.

The gene calls are TRBV5-1 and TRBJ2-5, with 11 bases matching TRBD2. Germline CDR1 reads SGHRS; CDR2 reads YFSETQ. J was trimmed by 2 bases and V by 4 bases; bases with no gene match: 13. The CDR3 loop spans 18 amino acids. CDR3 DNA sequence: TGCGCCAGCAGCACCGGGACTAGCGGATTCGCGGGGCAAGAGACCCAGTACTTC. This gives the protein CASSTGTSGFAGQETQYF.

This sequence joins TRBV27 and TRBJ2-3; D is perhaps TRBD2 (6 bases). Trimming pared 5 bases from V and 3 bases from J, leaving 18 bases between. The germline V gene has CDR1 MNHEY and CDR2 SMNVEV (reference sequence). The CDR3 sequence is 16 residues long. The CDR3 DNA is TGTGCCAGCAGTCTAATGGGCGGGACGGGGACAGATACGCAGTATTTT. It specifies CASSLMGGTGTDTQYF.

J is TRBJ2-5 and V is TRBV10-1; 14 bases fit TRBD2. V was clipped by 2 bases and J by 3 bases; unmatched bases: 8. Germline lookup yields CDR1 WNHNN and CDR2 SYGVQD (reference sequence). The CDR3 spans 18 residues. The CDR3 coding sequence is TGCGCCAGCAGTGAGGGGGGACTAGCGGGAGTAGCCGAAGAGACCCAGTACTTC. Protein product: CASSEGGLAGVAEETQYF.

V and J are TRBV18 and TRBJ2-2; D gene unclear. V was clipped by 6 bases and J by 2 bases, with 10 bases between them. There are 14 residues in the CDR3. Germline CDR1 KGHSH, CDR2 LQKENI. The CDR3 sequence is CASSLNGNTGELFF. In DNA form, the CDR3 reads TGTGCCAGCTCCTTGAACGGCAACACCGGGGAGCTGTTTTTT.